Below, 10 T cell receptor beta chains from the same sample are listed, as sequenced in a study of blood T cell repertoires in COVID-19. Using immunoSEQ multiplex PCR, the repertoire was profiled, and TCRdb retains in-frame clones only, with some absent. The table lists around 260,000 clones, approximately 87% of them singletons. The sequencing input was peripheral blood. Receptor source: a woman aged 40 to 50 who had recovered from COVID-19.

The DNA of the CDR3 is TGTGCCAGCAGCCAAGTAGCGGTACCCTACGAGCAGTACTTC. It codes for CASSQVAVPYEQYF. The chain joins TRBV3-1 (or the pseudogene TRBV3-2) to TRBJ2-7; D possibly corresponds to TRBD2 (6 bases). The CDR3 is 14 residues long. Looked up from germline, CDR1 is LGHDT and CDR2 is YNNKEL (reference sequence). The ends were cut back, 1 base at V and 2 bases at J, with 9 bases in the middle.

This chain connects TRBV6-2 or TRBV6-3 to TRBJ1-2; 11 bases agree with TRBD1. Germline V gene sequence: CDR1 MNHEY, CDR2 SVGEGT. Trimming at V came to 6 bases and at J to 8 bases, leaving 17 bases not matched to a gene. This CDR3 has 17 residues. The CDR3 sequence: CASRPLGTGGRNRGYTF. The CDR3 nucleotides are TGTGCCAGCAGACCTCTCGGGACAGGGGGACGGAATAGAGGCTACACCTTC.

The count of this clone is one. The chain couples TRBV9 to TRBJ1-5; D is undetermined. In germline, CDR1 is SGDLS, CDR2 YYNGEE. CDR3 length equals 13 residues. The V end was cut by 4 bases, the J end by 4 bases, with 9 bases between. This CDR3 reads CASSPSLNQPQHF. The CDR3 region has the DNA TGTGCCAGCAGCCCAAGCCTTAATCAGCCCCAGCATTTT.

The chain recombines TRBV6-1 with TRBJ2-1; 8 bases are shared with TRBD1. Germline trimming cut 0 bases from V and 10 bases from J; bases unmatched to any gene: 11. Per the germline V gene, CDR1 is MNHNS and CDR2 is SASEGT. This CDR3 is built from 16 residues. The CDR3 loop reads CASSEATDRVIGEQFF. CDR3 in DNA: TGTGCCAGCAGTGAAGCTACGGACAGGGTCATAGGGGAGCAGTTCTTC.

The chain joins TRBV28 to TRBJ1-1; D unresolved. The CDR3 spans 16 residues. V lost 3 bases and J 1 base, leaving 15 bases between the germline ends. Germline-derived CDR1 and CDR2 are MDHEN and SYDVKM. CDR3: CASSFEEGWGNTEAFF. The CDR3 DNA reads as TGTGCCAGCAGTTTCGAGGAGGGATGGGGGAACACTGAAGCTTTCTTT. Supplemented by reference TRBV28 and TRBJ1-1, the full variable domain reads DVKVTQSSRYLVKRTGEKVFLECVQDMDHENMFWYRQDPGLGLRLIYFSYDVKMKEKGDIPEGYSVSREKKERFSLILESASTNQTSMYLCASSFEEGWGNTEAFFGQGTRLTVV.

In this sample, this clone turned up a few times. This chain links TRBV19 with TRBJ1-1, with 11 bases that match TRBD1. In germline, CDR1 is LNHDA, CDR2 SQIVND (reference sequence). The CDR3 has 15 amino acids. Unmatched junction bases numbered 7, after V lost 6 bases and J lost 4 bases. The CDR3 spells CASRQPGTGGTEAFF. CDR3 sequence (DNA): TGTGCCAGTAGACAACCCGGGACAGGGGGCACTGAAGCTTTCTTT.

The genes are TRBV4-1 and TRBJ1-2; TRBD1 aligns across 8 bases. CDR3 length: 13 residues. Looked up from germline, CDR1 is MGHRA and CDR2 is YSYEKL. After removal of 5 bases from V and 10 bases from J, the junction contained 9 bases not matched to a gene. In nucleotides, the CDR3 is TGCGCCAGCAGCTCCCGACAGGGGAGGGACTACACCTTC. It translates to CASSSRQGRDYTF.

The chain has TRBV7-9 and TRBJ1-1, with D uncertain. The CDR3 loop spans 12 amino acids. Trimming removed 5 bases at V and 1 base at J, with 5 bases between. Germline V CDR1 and CDR2: SEHNR, FQNEAQ (reference sequence). CDR3 residues: CASSHKNTEAFF. The CDR3, as DNA: TGTGCCAGCAGCCACAAGAACACTGAAGCTTTCTTT.

This chain joins TRBV6-6 and TRBJ1-2, with D unresolved. V was cut by 4 bases and J by 2 bases, with 8 bases left in between. The CDR3 contains 13 residues. Germline V gives CDR1 MNHNY, CDR2 SVGAGI (reference sequence). This CDR3 reads CASSLTMNYGYTF. CDR3 nucleotides: TGTGCCAGCAGTTTAACAATGAACTATGGCTACACCTTC.

This clone was seen just once. This rearrangement joins TRBV12-3 or TRBV12-4 to TRBJ2-5; possible D gene TRBD2, 6 bases. V was clipped by 6 bases and J by 7 bases, with 9 bases between them. The CDR3 has 11 amino acids. In DNA form, the CDR3 reads TGTGCCAGCAGGGTGGGGGGGACCCAGTACTTC. It encodes CASRVGGTQYF.